The TCR beta chain described here comes from a study of blood T cell repertoires in COVID-19. Study at large: The United States, Italy and Spain were the sources of the acute and convalescent COVID-19 samples. From T cells, B-cell-depleted T cells, or PBMCs came the material, which was cDNA or gDNA.

Original data processing: By means of reference gene primer amplification, nucleated cell counts were estimated. The table came from immunoSEQ multiplex PCR; TCRdb's copy has only in-frame clones and leaves some out. V, J and clone size are taken as reported in that table, and D and trimming were inferred from the DNA itself. The data show about 130,000 clones, over 80% seen once. This clone was detected only a few times. This CDR3 spans 14 amino acids. Germline loops: CDR1 ENHRY, CDR2 SYGVKD. V gave up 0 bases and J gave up 5 bases, with 10 bases separating them. This chain joins TRBV10-3 and TRBJ2-5; no reliable D call. This TCR came from a man aged 65 to 79 with acute or convalescent COVID-19. Source material: peripheral blood. CDR3 amino acids: CAISESKVQETQYF. The DNA for the CDR3 is TGTGCCATCAGTGAGTCGAAAGTCCAGGAGACCCAGTACTTC.